The rows below give T cell receptor beta chains drawn from one sample of a study of a mutant IDH1 vaccine in newly diagnosed glioma. Profiling relied on immunoSEQ multiplex PCR, and the TCRdb table lists in-frame clones only, not all of them. The data contain about 65,000 clones, 85% of them singletons. No antigen has been assigned to these receptors. Sequenced material: PBMCs, taken from a glioma patient whose treatment included an IDH1 peptide vaccine. The origin of the receptors is a man aged 25 to 45 with glioma. Each CDR3 is given with its conserved first and last residue. The order of the fields is CDR3 protein, J gene, V gene.

CASSEEDGLAATQHF | TRBJ1-5 | TRBV6-1
CASSSYRGGNTEAFF | TRBJ1-1 | TRBV7-8
CASSSVPWTPRANTEAFF | TRBJ1-1 | TRBV11-2
CASSPSDRANSPLHF | TRBJ1-6 | TRBV18
CASSLSSGEDIDTQYF | TRBJ2-3 | TRBV4-2
CASSVQDPLSTDTQYF | TRBJ2-3 | TRBV5-5
CASSPQGTNTDTQYF | TRBJ2-3 | TRBV6-5
CASSEVGRGYTF | TRBJ1-2 | TRBV2
CASSLRLAAGELFF | TRBJ2-2 | TRBV5-6
CASSLTGPRAGPQNIQYF | TRBJ2-4 | TRBV5-1
CASSSPTRQGSLYGYTF | TRBJ1-2 | TRBV19
CASSLGTVSYEQYF | TRBJ2-7 | TRBV4-1
CASSLVARLAQDYGYTF | TRBJ1-2 | TRBV5-4
CASGLTGFTEAFF | TRBJ1-1 | TRBV12-5
CASSLAGGDGEQYF | TRBJ2-7 | TRBV5-1
CASSPTSGGGHEQFF | TRBJ2-1 | TRBV18
CASSFDSASNQPQHF | TRBJ1-5 | TRBV7-2
CASSPGRNQGTQYF | TRBJ2-5 | TRBV6-5
CASSPGLPQETQYF | TRBJ2-5 | TRBV7-9
CASSVVALSSTDTQYF | TRBJ2-3 | TRBV11-2
CASSRGGGTDRTEAFF | TRBJ1-1 | TRBV6-6
CSAGQGGNTEAFF | TRBJ1-1 | TRBV29-1
CATSSRDSNVPEAFF | TRBJ1-1 | TRBV15
CASSYSTRRLFSPLHF | TRBJ1-6 | TRBV6-5
CASTSRVSQKENNSPLHF | TRBJ1-6 | TRBV11-2
CASSRQTNYGYTF | TRBJ1-2 | TRBV2
CASSPRAEANYGYTF | TRBJ1-2 | TRBV18
CASSSDTSSNQPQHF | TRBJ1-5 | TRBV2
CASSSTGGNYGYTF | TRBJ1-2 | TRBV5-1
CASTRQGGPQETQYF | TRBJ2-5 | TRBV19
CASSDRDGAYEQYF | TRBJ2-7 | TRBV9
CASSAMTGRNTGELFF | TRBJ2-2 | TRBV6-4
CASSVVTGEYTDTQYF | TRBJ2-3 | TRBV9
CAISESGRGLDQPQHF | TRBJ1-5 | TRBV10-3
CASSLAGGGPLASTF | TRBJ1-2 | TRBV5-6
CASSFKGRTEAFF | TRBJ1-1 | TRBV27
CAWTSYSGELFF | TRBJ2-2 | TRBV30
CAWSGPGDQPQHF | TRBJ1-5 | TRBV30
CASSTRTPYYGYTF | TRBJ1-2 | TRBV19
CASSSSGSGGITDTQYF | TRBJ2-3 | TRBV11-2
CASSPREGTDNEKLFF | TRBJ1-4 | TRBV9
CASSQRTGTNEKLFF | TRBJ1-4 | TRBV4-1
CASSLKGSNQPQHF | TRBJ1-5 | TRBV13
CASSFYGPNTEAFF | TRBJ1-1 | TRBV5-4
CASSRRQGDDTQYF | TRBJ2-3 | TRBV4-2
CASSYATDNQPQHF | TRBJ1-5 | TRBV6-6
CASNYRDAYQPQHF | TRBJ1-5 | TRBV19
CASTPGTPYNEQFF | TRBJ2-1 | TRBV6-1
CSVPIQGPQETQYF | TRBJ2-5 | TRBV29-1
CASSEALLASDTQYF | TRBJ2-3 | TRBV2
CASSPLAGDQPQHF | TRBJ1-5 | TRBV18